This TCR beta chain was recorded in a study of blood T cell repertoires in COVID-19. Turning to the study itself: PBMCs, B-cell-depleted T cells, or T cells were the source of the cDNA or gDNA that made up the material.

This table comes from immunoSEQ multiplex PCR, and its TCRdb copy is limited to in-frame clones, with some not included. Seen here are roughly 66,000 clones, around 90% observed once, and the top ten hold about 7.3%. After removal of 3 bases from V and 4 bases from J, the junction contained 12 bases not matched to a gene. CDR3 length equals 19 residues. Germline V gives CDR1 ENHRY, CDR2 SYGVKD. Source material: peripheral blood. This clonotype originated in a human donor in a cohort sampled during active COVID-19. This rearrangement joins TRBV10-3 to TRBJ1-6, with 10 bases identical to TRBD1. The CDR3 region is CAISDPGQGLTPYNSPLHF. The CDR3 nucleotides read TGTGCCATCAGTGACCCGGGACAGGGGCTCACCCCTTATAATTCACCCCTCCACTTT.